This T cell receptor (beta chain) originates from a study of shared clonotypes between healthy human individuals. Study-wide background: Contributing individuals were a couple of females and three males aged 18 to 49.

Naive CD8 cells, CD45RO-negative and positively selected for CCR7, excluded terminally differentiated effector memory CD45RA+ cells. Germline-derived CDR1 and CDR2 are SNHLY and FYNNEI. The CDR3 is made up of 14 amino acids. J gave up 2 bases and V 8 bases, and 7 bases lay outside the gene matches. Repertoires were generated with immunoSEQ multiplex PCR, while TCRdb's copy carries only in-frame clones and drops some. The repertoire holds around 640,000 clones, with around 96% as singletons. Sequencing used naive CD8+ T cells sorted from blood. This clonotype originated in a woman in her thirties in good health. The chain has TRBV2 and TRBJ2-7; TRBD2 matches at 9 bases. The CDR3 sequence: CASRAGGRAYEQYF. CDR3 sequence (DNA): TGTGCCAGCCGAGCGGGAGGCAGAGCCTACGAGCAGTACTTC.